The sequence of this T cell receptor (beta chain) was determined in a study of T-cell reconstitution after alpha-beta-depleted transplantation in children. Unique molecular identifiers were used to barcode this TCRbeta library. MiXCR was run by TCRdb on the PCR reads, yielding one entry per CDR3 protein. The profile shows some 130,000 distinct CDR3 sequences, 8% to 10% of them singletons. Study observations and caveats: One year post-transplant, T-cell counts and diversity were largely derived from T cells produced anew.

This clonotype was recorded a few times. Its antigen remains unknown. The CDR3 is 12 amino acids. From germline, CDR1 is SGHVS and CDR2 FQNEAQ. V was clipped by 3 bases and J by 6 bases, with 8 bases between them. This sequence originates from a girl under three years old who had a stem cell transplant for combined immunodeficiency, so the T cells may come from the graft donor. The chain couples TRBV7-8 to TRBJ1-1; no definite D call. The material was PBMCs, mostly from graft donor cells, obtained 180 days after TCRalphabeta/CD19-depleted stem cell transplant. DNA for the CDR3: TGTGCCAGCAGCTTCCCACTGCCTGAAGCTTTCTTT. Protein product: CASSFPLPEAFF.